Listed below are T cell receptor beta chains from one sample, sequenced in a study of blood T cell repertoires in COVID-19. Sequencing was performed with immunoSEQ multiplex PCR; in TCRdb, only in-frame clones are kept and a portion is missing. The table lists approximately 90,000 clones, 65% to 85% of them singletons. The specimen sequenced was peripheral blood. All receptors come from a man aged 80 or over with active or convalescent COVID-19. The CDR3 runs from the conserved cysteine through the conserved F or W. D genes are given only for firm matches. Clone sizes are given selectively: once, few, many, or a class where the clone is expanded.

CDR3,DNA,size,D,V,J
CASSLGFWIRGTISYEQYF,TGTGCCAGCAGCTTAGGCTTTTGGATAAGGGGGACAATCTCCTACGAGCAGTACTTC,NA,NA,TRBV7-2,TRBJ2-7
CAITGLADDEQFF,TGTGCCATCACCGGACTAGCGGACGATGAGCAGTTCTTC,NA,TRBD2,TRBV10-3,TRBJ2-1
CASGREKTFF,TGTGCCTCGGGTAGGGAGAAGACTTTCTTT,NA,NA,TRBV19,TRBJ1-1
CASGLASGVNTGELFF,TGTGCTAGTGGGCTCGCTAGCGGGGTAAACACCGGGGAGCTGTTTTTT,NA,TRBD2,TRBV12-5,TRBJ2-2
CASGVRGYEQYF,TGTGCCAGTGGAGTACGGGGGTACGAGCAGTACTTC,NA,NA,TRBV19,TRBJ2-7
CASSGGPTPGNTIYF,TGTGCCAGTAGCGGCGGTCCAACTCCGGGTAACACCATATATTTT,NA,NA,TRBV19,TRBJ1-3
CASSILGGALPYEQYF,TGTGCCAGTAGTATCCTGGGAGGGGCCCTCCCCTACGAGCAGTACTTC,NA,TRBD2,TRBV19,TRBJ2-7
CASRADSTNYGYTF,TGTGCCAGCAGAGCGGACAGTACTAACTATGGCTACACCTTC,NA,NA,TRBV7-2,TRBJ1-2
CASSFGGGGNEQFF,TGCGCCAGCAGCTTCGGCGGGGGCGGCAATGAGCAGTTCTTC,NA,NA,TRBV5-1,TRBJ2-1
CASSQQGAPGRYTF,TGTGCCAGCTCACAGCAGGGGGCCCCGGGGCGCTACACCTTC,few,TRBD1,TRBV18,TRBJ1-2
CASSNRGQYNEQFF,TGTGCCAGCAGTAATCGAGGACAGTACAATGAGCAGTTCTTC,NA,NA,TRBV5-6,TRBJ2-1
CASRAAGDSNQPQHF,TGTGCCAGCCGGGCGGCGGGGGATAGCAATCAGCCCCAGCATTTT,NA,NA,TRBV6-6,TRBJ1-5
CASSVGLAGSRTDTQYF,TGTGCCAGCAGCGTCGGACTAGCGGGGTCCCGCACAGATACGCAGTATTTT,NA,TRBD2,TRBV5-4,TRBJ2-3
CASSAGGPETQYF,TGTGCCAGCAGCGCGGGGGGGCCTGAGACCCAGTACTTC,NA,TRBD2,TRBV7-2,TRBJ2-5
CASSVDQNTEAFF,TGTGCCAGCAGCGTAGATCAGAACACTGAAGCTTTCTTT,NA,NA,TRBV9,TRBJ1-1
CASSLDIRGGTETQYF,TGTGCCAGCAGCTTAGATATTCGGGGGGGCACGGAGACCCAGTACTTC,once,TRBD2,TRBV7-2,TRBJ2-5
CAISSKGSGGVSYNEQFF,TGTGCCATCAGTTCAAAGGGTAGCGGGGGGGTCTCCTACAATGAGCAGTTCTTC,NA,TRBD2,TRBV10-3,TRBJ2-1
CASSLGTLGETQYF,TGTGCCAGCAGCTTAGGGACTCTTGGGGAGACCCAGTACTTC,few,NA,TRBV7-9,TRBJ2-5
CASRWDRGYEQFF,TGTGCCAGCAGGTGGGACAGGGGATATGAGCAGTTCTTC,NA,TRBD1,TRBV12-3/TRBV12-4,TRBJ2-1
CSVEIGTQYF,TGCAGCGTTGAGATCGGTACGCAGTATTTT,NA,NA,TRBV29-1,TRBJ2-3
CSVARGMDYNEQFF,TGCAGCGTTGCACGGGGGATGGACTACAATGAGCAGTTCTTC,NA,NA,TRBV29-1,TRBJ2-1
CASTGRTVSSTDTQYF,TGTGCCAGTACCGGGAGGACGGTTTCTAGCACAGATACGCAGTATTTT,NA,TRBD2,TRBV19,TRBJ2-3
CASSAHSGANTGELFF,TGTGCCAGCAGCGCCCACTCGGGGGCGAACACCGGGGAGCTGTTTTTT,NA,NA,TRBV7-8,TRBJ2-2
CASSIRELTGTTNRRSGNTIYF,TGTGCCAGTAGTATACGAGAACTAACCGGGACTACAAACCGTCGGTCTGGAAACACCATATATTTT,once,NA,TRBV19,TRBJ1-3
CASSEGPGLQYTEAFF,TGTGCCAGCAGTGAAGGTCCAGGGTTGCAGTACACTGAAGCTTTCTTT,NA,NA,TRBV6-1,TRBJ1-1
CASSPWGQGVENSPLHF,TGTGCCAGCTCACCATGGGGACAGGGGGTCGAAAATTCACCCCTCCACTTT,once,TRBD1,TRBV18,TRBJ1-6
CASRRADLTDTQYF,TGTGCCAGCAGGAGGGCGGACCTCACAGATACGCAGTATTTT,NA,NA,TRBV2,TRBJ2-3
CASSSPGGQPQHF,TGTGCCAGCAGTTCCCCCGGGGGTCAGCCCCAGCATTTT,NA,NA,TRBV6-5,TRBJ1-5
CASSFTGTGGGEQYF,TGTGCCAGCAGTTTTACCGGGACAGGGGGCGGCGAGCAGTACTTC,NA,TRBD1,TRBV6-5,TRBJ2-7
CASSQEGHRAKNIQYF,TGCGCCAGCAGCCAAGAGGGACATCGAGCCAAAAACATTCAGTACTTC,NA,NA,TRBV4-1,TRBJ2-4
CASSYGQGSNEKLFF,TGTGCCAGCAGTTACGGCCAGGGGTCTAATGAAAAACTGTTTTTT,NA,NA,TRBV6-6,TRBJ1-4
CASSQETDTYEQYF,TGCGCCAGCAGCCAGGAGACAGATACCTACGAGCAGTACTTC,NA,NA,TRBV4-1,TRBJ2-7
CASSPAGNTEAFF,TGCGCCAGCAGCCCGGCGGGGAACACTGAAGCTTTCTTT,once,NA,TRBV5-1,TRBJ1-1
CASSPPRGGAGNEQFF,TGTGCCAGCAGCCCCCCCCGGGGCGGAGCGGGAAATGAGCAGTTCTTC,NA,TRBD2,TRBV13,TRBJ2-1
CATKTGRSEKLFF,TGTGCCACCAAGACAGGGAGGAGTGAAAAACTGTTTTTT,NA,TRBD1,TRBV2,TRBJ1-4
CASSLGFRGSTDTQYF,TGTGCCAGCAGCTTAGGTTTCAGGGGAAGCACAGATACGCAGTATTTT,NA,NA,TRBV7-8,TRBJ2-3
CATLPGGQSEKLFF,TGTGCCACATTGCCCGGGGGGCAGAGTGAAAAACTGTTTTTT,NA,NA,TRBV10-3,TRBJ1-4
CASAQGFKQFF,TGTGCCAGCGCCCAGGGTTTTAAGCAGTTCTTC,NA,NA,TRBV6-5,TRBJ2-1